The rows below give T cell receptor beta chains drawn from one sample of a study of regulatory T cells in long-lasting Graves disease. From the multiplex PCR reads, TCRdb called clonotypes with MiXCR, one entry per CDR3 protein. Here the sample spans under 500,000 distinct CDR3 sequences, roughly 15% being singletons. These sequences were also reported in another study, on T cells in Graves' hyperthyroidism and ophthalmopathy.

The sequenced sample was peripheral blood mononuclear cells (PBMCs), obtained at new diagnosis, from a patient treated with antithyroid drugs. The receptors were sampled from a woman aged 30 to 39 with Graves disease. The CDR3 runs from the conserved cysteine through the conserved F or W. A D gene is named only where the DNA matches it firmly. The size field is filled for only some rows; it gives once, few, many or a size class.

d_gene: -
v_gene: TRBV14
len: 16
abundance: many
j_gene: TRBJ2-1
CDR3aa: CASSHQGSWLGDEQFF
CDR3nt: TGTGCCAGCAGCCATCAGGGGTCCTGGCTTGGAGATGAGCAGTTCTTC

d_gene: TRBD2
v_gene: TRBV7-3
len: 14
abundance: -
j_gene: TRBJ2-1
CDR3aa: CASSPTGTTNEQFF
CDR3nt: TGTGCCAGCAGCCCAACCGGGACTACTAATGAGCAGTTCTTC

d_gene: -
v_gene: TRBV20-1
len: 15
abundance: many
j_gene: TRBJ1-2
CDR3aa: CSARDAEGYDYGYTF
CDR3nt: TGCAGTGCTAGAGATGCGGAGGGCTATGACTATGGCTACACCTTC

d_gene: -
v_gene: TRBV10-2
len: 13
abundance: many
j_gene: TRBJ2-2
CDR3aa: CASTLQNTGELFF
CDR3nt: TGCGCCAGCACCCTTCAGAACACCGGGGAGCTGTTTTTT

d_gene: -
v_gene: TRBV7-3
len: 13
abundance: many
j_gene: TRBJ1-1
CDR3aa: CASSLSYESEAFF
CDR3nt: TGTGCCAGCAGCTTAAGCTACGAAAGTGAAGCTTTCTTT

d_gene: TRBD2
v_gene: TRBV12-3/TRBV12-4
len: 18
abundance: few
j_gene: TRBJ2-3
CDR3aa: CASSPIAGVRGSTDTQYF
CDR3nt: TGTGCCAGCAGTCCCATAGCGGGAGTAAGGGGTAGCACAGATACGCAGTATTTT

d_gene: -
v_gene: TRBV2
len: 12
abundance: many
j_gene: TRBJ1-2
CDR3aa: CASSEYGNGYTF
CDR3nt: TGTGCCAGCAGTGAATATGGGAACGGCTACACCTTC

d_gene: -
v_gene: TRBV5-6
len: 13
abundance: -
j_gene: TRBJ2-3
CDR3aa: CASSSTLINTQYF
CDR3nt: TGTGCCAGCAGCTCTACCTTAATCAATACGCAGTATTTT

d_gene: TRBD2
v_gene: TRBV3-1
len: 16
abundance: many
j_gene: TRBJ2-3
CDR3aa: CASSQTSGRWLDTQYF
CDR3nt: TGTGCCAGCAGCCAAACTAGCGGGAGGTGGTTGGATACGCAGTATTTT

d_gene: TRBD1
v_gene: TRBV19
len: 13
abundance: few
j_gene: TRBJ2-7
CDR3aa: CASSMTGTYEQYF
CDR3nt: TGTGCCAGTAGCATGACAGGGACCTACGAGCAGTACTTC

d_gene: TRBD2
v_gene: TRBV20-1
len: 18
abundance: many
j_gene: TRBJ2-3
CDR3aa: CSARLAGGPRVNTDTQYF
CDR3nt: TGCAGTGCTAGACTAGCGGGAGGGCCTCGTGTTAACACAGATACGCAGTATTTT

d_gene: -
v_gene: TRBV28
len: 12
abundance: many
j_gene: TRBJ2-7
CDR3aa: CASSLGVREQYF
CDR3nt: TGTGCCAGCAGTTTGGGCGTGAGGGAGCAGTACTTC

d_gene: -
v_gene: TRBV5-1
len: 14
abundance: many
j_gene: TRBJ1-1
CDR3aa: CASSHYREAREAFF
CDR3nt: TGCGCCAGCAGCCACTACAGGGAAGCTCGTGAAGCTTTCTTT

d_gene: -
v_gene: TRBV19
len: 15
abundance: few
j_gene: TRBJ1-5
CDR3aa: CASNPPGSSNQPQHF
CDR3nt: TGTGCCAGTAACCCCCCCGGTTCTAGCAATCAGCCCCAGCATTTT

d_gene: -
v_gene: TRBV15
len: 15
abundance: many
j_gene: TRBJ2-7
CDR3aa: CATSRVWQGNYEQYF
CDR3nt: TGTGCCACCAGCAGAGTATGGCAGGGGAACTACGAGCAGTACTTC

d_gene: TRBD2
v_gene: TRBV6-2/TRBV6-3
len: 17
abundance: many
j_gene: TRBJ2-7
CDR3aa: CASSQRPGLAGGYEQYF
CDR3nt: TGTGCCAGCAGTCAAAGACCGGGACTAGCGGGAGGTTACGAGCAGTACTTC

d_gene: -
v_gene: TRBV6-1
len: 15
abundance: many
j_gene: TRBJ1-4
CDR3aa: CASSEGAAPNEKLFF
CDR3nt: TGTGCCAGCAGTGAAGGGGCAGCTCCTAATGAAAAACTGTTTTTT

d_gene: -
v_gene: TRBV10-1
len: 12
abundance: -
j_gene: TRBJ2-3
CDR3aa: CASSITRGMQYF
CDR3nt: TGCGCCAGCAGTATTACCAGGGGAATGCAGTATTTT

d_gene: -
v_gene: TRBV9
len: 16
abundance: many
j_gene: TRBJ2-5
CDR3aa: CASSVGGSPRGETQYF
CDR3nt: TGTGCCAGCAGCGTAGGTGGTAGCCCGAGGGGAGAGACCCAGTACTTC

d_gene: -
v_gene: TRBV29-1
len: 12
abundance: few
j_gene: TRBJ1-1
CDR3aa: CSVNQGHTEAFF
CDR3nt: TGCAGCGTTAATCAGGGTCACACTGAAGCTTTCTTT

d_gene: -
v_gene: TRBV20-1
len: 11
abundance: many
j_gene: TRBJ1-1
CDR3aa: CSAGVNTEAFF
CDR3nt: TGCAGTGCTGGTGTGAACACTGAAGCTTTCTTT

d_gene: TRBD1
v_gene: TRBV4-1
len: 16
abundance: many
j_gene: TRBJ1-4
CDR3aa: CASSQDRRGHDEKLFF
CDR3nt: TGCGCCAGCAGCCAAGATAGGAGGGGGCACGATGAAAAACTGTTTTTT

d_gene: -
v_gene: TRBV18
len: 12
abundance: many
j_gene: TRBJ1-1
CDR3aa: CASSPDGGQAFF
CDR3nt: TGTGCCAGCTCACCGGACGGGGGGCAAGCTTTCTTT

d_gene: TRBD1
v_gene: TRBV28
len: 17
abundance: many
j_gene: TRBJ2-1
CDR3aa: CASSLYGDRSSYNEQFF
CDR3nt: TGTGCCAGCAGTTTATACGGGGACAGGTCCTCCTACAATGAGCAGTTCTTC

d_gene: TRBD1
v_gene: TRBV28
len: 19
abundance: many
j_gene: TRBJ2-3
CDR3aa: CASSISGTGGKTSTDTQYF
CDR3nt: TGTGCCAGCAGTATATCCGGGACAGGGGGAAAAACTAGCACAGATACGCAGTATTTT

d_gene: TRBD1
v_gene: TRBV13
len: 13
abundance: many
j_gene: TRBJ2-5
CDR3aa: CASRNRGKETQYF
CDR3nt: TGTGCCAGCAGAAACAGGGGTAAAGAGACCCAGTACTTC

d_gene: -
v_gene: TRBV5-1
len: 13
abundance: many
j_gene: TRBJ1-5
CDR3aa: CASSRGGGQPQHF
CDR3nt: TGCGCCAGCAGCCGGGGTGGGGGTCAGCCCCAGCATTTT

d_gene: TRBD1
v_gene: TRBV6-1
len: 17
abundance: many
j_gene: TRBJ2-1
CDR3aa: CASSLLFFGQVAEGQFF
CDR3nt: TGTGCCAGCAGCCTGCTATTCTTCGGACAGGTTGCCGAAGGCCAGTTCTTC

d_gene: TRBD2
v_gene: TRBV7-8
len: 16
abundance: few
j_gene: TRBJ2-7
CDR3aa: CASSPPRREETYEQYF
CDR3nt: TGTGCCAGCAGCCCACCCAGGCGGGAGGAAACCTACGAGCAGTACTTC

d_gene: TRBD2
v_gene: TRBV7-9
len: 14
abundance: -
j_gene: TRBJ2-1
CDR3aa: CASSASGRLNEQFF
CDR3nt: TGTGCCAGCAGCGCTAGCGGGAGGCTCAATGAGCAGTTCTTC

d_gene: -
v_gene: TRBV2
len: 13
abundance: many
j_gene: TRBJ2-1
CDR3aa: CASSTRPYNEQFF
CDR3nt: TGTGCCAGCAGTACTAGGCCCTACAATGAGCAGTTCTTC

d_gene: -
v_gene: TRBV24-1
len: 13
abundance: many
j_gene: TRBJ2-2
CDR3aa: CATTGANTGELFF
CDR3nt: TGTGCCACCACAGGGGCGAACACCGGGGAGCTGTTTTTT

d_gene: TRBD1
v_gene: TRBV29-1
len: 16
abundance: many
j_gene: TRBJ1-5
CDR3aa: CSVPDRDRGRRQPQHF
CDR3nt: TGCAGCGTCCCTGACCGGGACAGGGGGCGGCGGCAGCCCCAGCATTTT

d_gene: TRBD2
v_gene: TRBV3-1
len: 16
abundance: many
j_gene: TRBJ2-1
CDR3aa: CASSQLGLAGGYEQFF
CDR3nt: TGTGCCAGCAGCCAATTGGGACTAGCGGGAGGCTATGAGCAGTTCTTC

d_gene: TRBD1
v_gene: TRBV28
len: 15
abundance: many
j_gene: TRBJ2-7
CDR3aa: CASSLWGQVRGEQYF
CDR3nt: TGTGCCAGCAGTTTATGGGGACAGGTTCGTGGCGAGCAGTACTTC

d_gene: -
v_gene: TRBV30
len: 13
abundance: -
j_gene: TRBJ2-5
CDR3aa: CAWSGQGGETQYF
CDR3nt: TGTGCCTGGAGTGGCCAGGGGGGGGAGACCCAGTACTTC

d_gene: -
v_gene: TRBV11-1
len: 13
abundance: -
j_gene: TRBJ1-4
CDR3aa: CASSLGAGEKLFF
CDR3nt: TGTGCCAGCAGCTTAGGGGCTGGTGAAAAACTGTTTTTT

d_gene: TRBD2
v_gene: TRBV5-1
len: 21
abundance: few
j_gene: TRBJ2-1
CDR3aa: CASSLWFLAGAKRSSYNEQFF
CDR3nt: TGCGCCAGCAGCCTTTGGTTCCTAGCGGGGGCCAAACGGAGCTCCTACAATGAGCAGTTCTTC

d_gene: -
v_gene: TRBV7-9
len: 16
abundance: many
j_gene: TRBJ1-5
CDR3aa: CASSTGRGGPNQPQHF
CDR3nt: TGTGCCAGCAGCACGGGGAGAGGGGGGCCCAATCAGCCCCAGCATTTT

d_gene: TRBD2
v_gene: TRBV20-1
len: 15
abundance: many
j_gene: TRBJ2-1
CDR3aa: CSARRLAGAASEQFF
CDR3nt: TGCAGTGCTAGAAGACTAGCGGGAGCCGCAAGTGAGCAGTTCTTC

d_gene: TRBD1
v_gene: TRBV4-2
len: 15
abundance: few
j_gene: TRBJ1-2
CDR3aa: CASSPDRGGNYGYTF
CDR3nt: TGTGCCAGCAGCCCGGACAGGGGGGGGAACTATGGCTACACCTTC

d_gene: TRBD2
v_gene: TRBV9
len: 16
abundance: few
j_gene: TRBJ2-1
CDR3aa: CASSVVGTSGHNEQFF
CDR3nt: TGTGCCAGCAGCGTAGTCGGGACTAGCGGACACAATGAGCAGTTCTTC

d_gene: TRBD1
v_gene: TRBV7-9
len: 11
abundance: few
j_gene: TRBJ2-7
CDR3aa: CASSYGTEQYF
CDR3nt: TGTGCCAGCAGCTATGGGACAGAACAGTACTTC